This entry concerns a single T cell receptor (beta chain). The record originates from a study of blood T cell repertoires in COVID-19. TCRdb's copy holds only in-frame clones and misses some; the assay was immunoSEQ multiplex PCR. This table holds about 350,000 clones, roughly 90% found once. Trimming took 7 bases from V and 1 from J, leaving 13 bases between them. CDR3 size: 14 residues. The germline CDR1 and CDR2 sequences are SEHNR and FQNEAQ (reference sequence). This clonotype was sampled from a woman in her thirties who had been exposed to COVID-19. The chain uses TRBV7-9 and TRBJ1-1; D remains unclear. Sequencing was performed on PBMCs or T cells enriched from blood (not recorded which). This CDR3 reads CASTSEVGNTEAFF. CDR3 bases: TGTGCCAGCACCTCTGAGGTAGGGAACACTGAAGCTTTCTTT.